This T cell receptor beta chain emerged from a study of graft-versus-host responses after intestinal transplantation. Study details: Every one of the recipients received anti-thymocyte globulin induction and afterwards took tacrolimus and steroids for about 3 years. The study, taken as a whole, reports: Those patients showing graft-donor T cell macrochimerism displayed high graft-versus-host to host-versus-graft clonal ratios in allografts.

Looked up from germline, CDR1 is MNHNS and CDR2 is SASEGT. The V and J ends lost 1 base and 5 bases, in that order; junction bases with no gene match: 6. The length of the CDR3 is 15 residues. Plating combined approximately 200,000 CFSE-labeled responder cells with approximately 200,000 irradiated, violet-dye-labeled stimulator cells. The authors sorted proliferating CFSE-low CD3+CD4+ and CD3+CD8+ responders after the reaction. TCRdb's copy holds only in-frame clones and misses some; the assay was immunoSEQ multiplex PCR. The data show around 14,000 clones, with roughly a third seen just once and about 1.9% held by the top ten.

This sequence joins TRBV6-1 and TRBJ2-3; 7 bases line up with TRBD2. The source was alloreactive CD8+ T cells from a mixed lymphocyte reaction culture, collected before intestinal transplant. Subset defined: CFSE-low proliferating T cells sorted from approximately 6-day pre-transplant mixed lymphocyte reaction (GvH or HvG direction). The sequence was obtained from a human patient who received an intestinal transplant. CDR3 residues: CASSEVGGVRDTQYF. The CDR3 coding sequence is TGTGCCAGCAGTGAAGTGGGGGGGGTAAGAGATACGCAGTATTTT.